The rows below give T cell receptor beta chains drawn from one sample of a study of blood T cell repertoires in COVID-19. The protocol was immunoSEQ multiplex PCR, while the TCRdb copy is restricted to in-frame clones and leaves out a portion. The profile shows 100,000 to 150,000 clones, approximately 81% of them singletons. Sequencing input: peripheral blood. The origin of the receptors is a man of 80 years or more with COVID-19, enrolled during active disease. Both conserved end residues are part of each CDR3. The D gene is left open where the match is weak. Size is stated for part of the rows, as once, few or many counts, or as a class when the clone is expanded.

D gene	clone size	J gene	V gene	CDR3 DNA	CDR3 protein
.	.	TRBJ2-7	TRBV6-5	TGTGCCAGCAGTTACGGTCAGGCTTTTGGCTACGAGCAGTACTTC	CASSYGQAFGYEQYF
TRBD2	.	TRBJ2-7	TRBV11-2	TGTGCCAGCAGCTTTCCTGAAGCGGGATATTACGAGCAGTACTTC	CASSFPEAGYYEQYF
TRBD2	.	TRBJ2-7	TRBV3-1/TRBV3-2	TGTGCCAGCAGCTATAGCGGGAGCGGCTACGAGCAGTACTTC	CASSYSGSGYEQYF
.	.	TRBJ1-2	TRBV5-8	TGTGCCAGCAGACTTACTGGAGGGGGGGTTAAAGGCTACACCTTC	CASRLTGGGVKGYTF
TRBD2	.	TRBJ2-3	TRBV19	TGTGCCAGTAGTCTAGATGCGGGACTAGCGCACACAGATACGCAGTATTTT	CASSLDAGLAHTDTQYF
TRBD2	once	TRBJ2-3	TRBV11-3	TGTGCCAGCAGCTTAGATTCGATAGCGGGGAACACAGATACGCAGTATTTT	CASSLDSIAGNTDTQYF
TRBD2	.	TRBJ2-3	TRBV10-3	TGTGCCATCAGTGGGGGCGGGGGGAGCACAGATACGCAGTATTTT	CAISGGGGSTDTQYF
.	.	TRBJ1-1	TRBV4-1	TGCGCCAGCAGCCCCCAGGTCGCAATGAACACTGAAGCTTTCTTT	CASSPQVAMNTEAFF
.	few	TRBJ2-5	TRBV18	TGTGCCAGCTCAATGACAACGGGGAGAGAGACCCAGTACTTC	CASSMTTGRETQYF
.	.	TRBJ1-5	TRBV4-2	TGTGCCAGCAGCCAGGCGGACAGCCTCTCCCAGCCCCAGCATTTT	CASSQADSLSQPQHF
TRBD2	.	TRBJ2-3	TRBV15	TGTGCCACCAGCAGAGGTTGGGCGGGAGTTGGCACAGATACGCAGTATTTT	CATSRGWAGVGTDTQYF
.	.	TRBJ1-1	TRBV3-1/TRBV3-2	TGTGCCAGCAGCCAATCGGGGGGCGCCGAAGCTTTCTTT	CASSQSGGAEAFF
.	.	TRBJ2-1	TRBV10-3	TGTGCCATCAGTGATCCTCAGAATGAGCAGTTCTTC	CAISDPQNEQFF
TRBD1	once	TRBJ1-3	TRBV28	TGTGCCAGCAGTCCAGGACAGGGGGCGCCTGCCATATATTTT	CASSPGQGAPAIYF
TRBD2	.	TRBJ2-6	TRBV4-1	TGCGCCAGCAGCCCGGGGACTAGCTACGCTGGGGCCAACGTCCTGACTTTC	CASSPGTSYAGANVLTF
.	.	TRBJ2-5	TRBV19	TGTGCCAGTAGTATTAGTATGTCGCAGCGGCGAGAGACCCAGTACTTC	CASSISMSQRRETQYF
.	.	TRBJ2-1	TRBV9	TGTGCCAGCAGCGCTCCTGGGGCGCGGAGCTCCTACAATGAGCAGTTCTTC	CASSAPGARSSYNEQFF
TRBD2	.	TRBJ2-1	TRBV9	TGTGCCAGCCGTGGCGGGACTAGCGGAGGTAATGAGCAGTTCTTC	CASRGGTSGGNEQFF